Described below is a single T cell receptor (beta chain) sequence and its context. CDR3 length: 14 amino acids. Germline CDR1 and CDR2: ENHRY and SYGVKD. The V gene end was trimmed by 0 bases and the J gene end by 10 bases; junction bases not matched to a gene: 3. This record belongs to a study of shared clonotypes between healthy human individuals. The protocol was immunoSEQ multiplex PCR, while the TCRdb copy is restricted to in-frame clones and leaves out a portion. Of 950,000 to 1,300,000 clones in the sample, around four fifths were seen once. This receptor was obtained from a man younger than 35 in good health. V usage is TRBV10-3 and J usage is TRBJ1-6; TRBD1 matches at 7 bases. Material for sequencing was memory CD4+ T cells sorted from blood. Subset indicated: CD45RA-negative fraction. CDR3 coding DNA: TGTGCCATCAGTGAGTCCGCAGGGGGATCACCCCTCCACTTT. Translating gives CAISESAGGSPLHF.